The clone carrying this TCR beta chain turned up a few times. This CDR3 is 15 amino acids long. J gave up 8 bases and V 4 bases, and 14 bases lay outside the gene matches. Germline lookup yields CDR1 SGDLS and CDR2 YYNGEE. The donors, aged about 6 to 95, were healthy Caucasians from Russia. The data were taken from a study of blood T cells in healthy people across ages. The second PCR ran about 6 to 12 cycles with a sample-barcoded 5' primer and J-beta primers. TCRdb re-analysed the 5' RACE reads in MiXCR, keeping a single row per CDR3 protein. The sample consists of over 600,000 distinct CDR3 sequences, more than 50% of them appearing once.

This rearrangement joins TRBV9 to TRBJ1-2; 7 bases fit TRBD1. This TCR was sampled from a man aged 35 to 55 in good health. Sequencing was done on a sample of blood. The CDR3: CASSPWDSGPVGYTF. The CDR3 bases are TGTGCCAGCAGCCCATGGGACAGCGGCCCGGTGGGCTACACCTTC. Full variable domain (missing parts from reference TRBV9 and TRBJ1-2): DSGVTQTPKHLITATGQRVTLRCSPRSGDLSVYWYQQSLDQGLQFLIQYYNGEERAKGNILERFSAQQFPDLHSELNLSSLELGDSALYFCASSPWDSGPVGYTFGSGTRLTVV.